These T cell receptor beta chains were read from a single sample in a study of CD8+CD57+ T cells in acquired aplastic anemia. TCRdb passed the reads through MiXCR, listing each CDR3 protein once. This sample has more than 150,000 distinct CDR3 sequences; approximately 49% occur once, and the top ten carry around 3%. Material: sorted CD4+, CD8+, or CD8+CD57+ T cells (not recorded which) from PBMCs. The source of these receptors is a human donor in good health. CDR3s include the opening cysteine and the closing phenylalanine or tryptophan. Each record gives: CDR3 protein, CDR3 DNA, clone size, D gene, J gene, CDR3 length, V gene. D genes are given only for firm matches. Only some rows state a clone size, as once, few, many or a class for expanded clones.

CDR3: CASSLGDNIGSPLHF; DNA: TGTGCCAGCAGCTTGGGGGACAATATCGGTTCACCCCTCCACTTT; size: NA; D: NA; J: TRBJ1-6; length: 15; V: TRBV5-6
CDR3: CASSVTLIQPQHF; DNA: TGTGCCAGCAGTGTTACCCTGATTCAGCCCCAGCATTTT; size: NA; D: NA; J: TRBJ1-5; length: 13; V: TRBV2
CDR3: CSARRQTSEQYF; DNA: TGCAGCGCTCGCCGACAGACGAGCGAGCAGTACTTC; size: NA; D: NA; J: TRBJ2-7; length: 12; V: TRBV29-1
CDR3: CATSRGRQGVAEAFF; DNA: TGTGCCACCAGCAGAGGAAGACAGGGGGTGGCTGAAGCTTTCTTT; size: NA; D: TRBD1; J: TRBJ1-1; length: 15; V: TRBV15
CDR3: CASSLGLSSYNEQFF; DNA: TGTGCCAGCAGCTTGGGGTTGAGCTCCTACAATGAGCAGTTCTTC; size: many; D: NA; J: TRBJ2-1; length: 15; V: TRBV5-4
CDR3: CATSDSQAYNQPQHF; DNA: TGTGCCACCAGTGATTCCCAGGCGTACAATCAGCCCCAGCATTTT; size: few; D: NA; J: TRBJ1-5; length: 15; V: TRBV24-1
CDR3: CAISVDTDYGYEQYF; DNA: TGTGCCATCAGCGTGGACACCGACTACGGATACGAGCAGTACTTC; size: few; D: NA; J: TRBJ2-7; length: 15; V: TRBV10-3
CDR3: CATSREATVGGEQYF; DNA: TGTGCCACCAGCAGAGAAGCCACGGTAGGAGGCGAGCAGTACTTC; size: NA; D: NA; J: TRBJ2-7; length: 15; V: TRBV15
CDR3: CASSRGSGLTYNEQFF; DNA: TGTGCCAGCAGTAGGGGCAGCGGACTCACCTACAATGAGCAGTTCTTC; size: NA; D: NA; J: TRBJ2-1; length: 16; V: TRBV9
CDR3: CASSIGTGPGYEQYF; DNA: TGTGCCAGTAGTATAGGGACGGGGCCGGGCTACGAGCAGTACTTC; size: few; D: NA; J: TRBJ2-7; length: 15; V: TRBV19
CDR3: CASSFRRGGVSYNEQFF; DNA: TGTGCCAGCAGTTTTCGCCGGGGGGGAGTCTCCTACAATGAGCAGTTCTTC; size: NA; D: TRBD2; J: TRBJ2-1; length: 17; V: TRBV12-3/TRBV12-4
CDR3: CAWNPGTETQYF; DNA: TGTGCCTGGAACCCAGGGACGGAGACCCAGTACTTC; size: NA; D: NA; J: TRBJ2-5; length: 12; V: TRBV30
CDR3: CASSRTGKGNQPQHF; DNA: TGTGCCAGTAGTCGGACAGGGAAAGGCAATCAGCCCCAGCATTTT; size: NA; D: TRBD1; J: TRBJ1-5; length: 15; V: TRBV10-3
CDR3: CASSSRDQETQYF; DNA: TGTGCCAGCAGCTCTCGGGATCAAGAGACCCAGTACTTC; size: NA; D: NA; J: TRBJ2-5; length: 13; V: TRBV11-1
CDR3: CASSLTGTGGTETQYF; DNA: TGCGCCAGCAGCTTGACCGGGACAGGGGGCACCGAGACCCAGTACTTC; size: once; D: TRBD1; J: TRBJ2-5; length: 16; V: TRBV5-1
CDR3: CASRAKRKLFF; DNA: TGTGCCAGCAGAGCGAAGAGGAAACTGTTTTTT; size: many; D: NA; J: TRBJ1-4; length: 11; V: TRBV12-3/TRBV12-4
CDR3: CATSGLGQGNGELFF; DNA: TGTGCCACCAGTGGTTTGGGACAGGGAAACGGGGAGCTGTTTTTT; size: NA; D: TRBD1; J: TRBJ2-2; length: 15; V: TRBV24-1
CDR3: CASSESTLVNRFF; DNA: TGCGCCAGCAGTGAGTCGACACTAGTTAATCGGTTCTTC; size: NA; D: NA; J: TRBJ2-1; length: 13; V: TRBV10-2
CDR3: CASSPGRGAYYEQYF; DNA: TGTGCCAGTAGCCCTGGGCGGGGGGCCTACTACGAGCAGTACTTC; size: NA; D: TRBD2; J: TRBJ2-7; length: 15; V: TRBV19
CDR3: CASSSDGPYEQYF; DNA: TGTGCCAGCAGCTCGGACGGTCCCTACGAGCAGTACTTC; size: NA; D: NA; J: TRBJ2-7; length: 13; V: TRBV7-2
CDR3: CASSLRGDGTQYF; DNA: TGTGCCAGCAGCCTCCGTGGGGACGGTACGCAGTATTTT; size: NA; D: NA; J: TRBJ2-3; length: 13; V: TRBV7-2
CDR3: CASSQGLGERETQYF; DNA: TGCGCCAGCAGCCAAGGTCTCGGGGAGCGGGAGACCCAGTACTTC; size: once; D: NA; J: TRBJ2-5; length: 15; V: TRBV4-3
CDR3: CAIQGTSGGFYNKQFF; DNA: TGTGCCATTCAGGGCACTAGCGGGGGGTTCTACAATAAGCAGTTCTTC; size: few; D: TRBD2; J: TRBJ2-1; length: 16; V: TRBV10-3
CDR3: CASRQRSGTAYNEQFF; DNA: TGTGCCAGCAGACAAAGGAGCGGGACAGCCTACAATGAGCAGTTCTTC; size: NA; D: NA; J: TRBJ2-1; length: 16; V: TRBV6-1
CDR3: CASSEGQGSYGYTF; DNA: TGTGCCAGCAGTGAAGGACAGGGAAGCTATGGCTACACCTTC; size: NA; D: TRBD1; J: TRBJ1-2; length: 14; V: TRBV2
CDR3: CASSIGAGGLSEQFF; DNA: TGTGCCAGTAGCATAGGGGCGGGAGGTCTTAGTGAGCAGTTCTTC; size: many; D: TRBD2; J: TRBJ2-1; length: 15; V: TRBV19
CDR3: CASSWTSLGSSTDTQYF; DNA: TGTGCCAGCAGTTGGACTAGCTTGGGTTCGAGCACAGATACGCAGTATTTT; size: once; D: TRBD2; J: TRBJ2-3; length: 17; V: TRBV2
CDR3: CSVTLSVDVNSPLHF; DNA: TGCAGCGTGACCCTTTCGGTAGACGTCAATTCACCCCTCCACTTT; size: NA; D: NA; J: TRBJ1-6; length: 15; V: TRBV29-1
CDR3: CASSPNAVASFYGYTF; DNA: TGTGCCAGCAGCCCAAACGCGGTCGCTTCGTTCTATGGCTACACCTTC; size: many; D: NA; J: TRBJ1-2; length: 16; V: TRBV2
CDR3: CATSVGAGVEQYF; DNA: TGTGCCACCAGTGTAGGAGCAGGGGTCGAGCAGTACTTC; size: NA; D: NA; J: TRBJ2-7; length: 13; V: TRBV24-1
CDR3: CASSRLAGGVAGNEQFF; DNA: TGTGCCAGCAGCCGTCTAGCGGGAGGGGTAGCGGGAAATGAGCAGTTCTTC; size: NA; D: TRBD2; J: TRBJ2-1; length: 17; V: TRBV27
CDR3: CASSEWTGNRRGYTF; DNA: TGTGCCAGCAGTGAATGGACAGGCAATAGGCGTGGCTACACCTTC; size: NA; D: TRBD1; J: TRBJ1-2; length: 15; V: TRBV25-1
CDR3: CASSIRSGTGENSPLHF; DNA: TGTGCCAGTAGTATCCGATCCGGGACAGGGGAGAATTCACCCCTCCACTTT; size: NA; D: TRBD1; J: TRBJ1-6; length: 17; V: TRBV19
CDR3: CASRETGTWGNEQYF; DNA: TGTGCCAGCAGAGAAACAGGGACATGGGGGAATGAGCAGTATTTT; size: once; D: NA; J: TRBJ2-3; length: 15; V: TRBV11-2